This T cell receptor (beta chain) was observed in a study of blood T cell repertoires in COVID-19. Across the whole study: Acute-phase and convalescent COVID-19 samples originated in the United States, Italy and Spain. PBMCs, B-cell-depleted T cells, or T cells provided the cDNA or gDNA that made up the material.

Methods used by the authors: Estimated nucleated cell counts came from reference gene primer amplification. Profiled with immunoSEQ multiplex PCR; TCRdb holds only in-frame clones, not every one. V and J calls and clone size are those listed in that table; D and trimming were worked out from the DNA. This sample has 250,000 to 300,000 clones, with around nine tenths found just once. The V segment lost 8 bases and the J segment 2 bases; nucleotides outside the gene matches: 9. The CDR3 contains 14 residues. Germline V gene lookup returns CDR1 MDHEN and CDR2 SYDVKM. The clonotype was recovered from a woman between 55 and 75 years old in a cohort exposed to, infected with or recovered from COVID-19 (not recorded which). Sequenced sample: PBMCs or T cells enriched from blood (not recorded which). This rearrangement joins TRBV28 to TRBJ2-7; 7 bases agree with TRBD1. CDR3 protein: CASGNPGQPYEQYF. DNA for the CDR3: TGTGCCAGCGGGAACCCGGGACAGCCCTACGAGCAGTACTTC.